Listed below are T cell receptor beta chains from one sample, sequenced in a study of shared clonotypes between healthy human individuals. Profiled with immunoSEQ multiplex PCR; TCRdb holds only in-frame clones, not every one. The sample lists more than 1,200,000 clones, about 98.5% seen once, with approximately 0.4% in the top ten. Sequencing was carried out using naive CD4+ T cells sorted from blood. The receptor source for this set is a man aged 30 to 45 in good health. The CDR3 runs from the conserved cysteine through the conserved F or W. The order of the fields is V gene, D gene, clone size, J gene, CDR3 DNA, CDR3 protein. D genes are given only for firm matches. A clone size is listed for some rows: how often the clone was seen (once, few, many), or a class if it is expanded.

v_call: TRBV28
d_call: .
clone_size: .
j_call: TRBJ2-7
cdr3_nt: TGTGCCAGCGGTCCATCCTACGAGCAGTACTTC
cdr3_aa: CASGPSYEQYF

v_call: TRBV28
d_call: .
clone_size: once
j_call: TRBJ1-5
cdr3_nt: TGTGCCAGCAGTATCAGTCAGCCCCAGCATTTT
cdr3_aa: CASSISQPQHF

v_call: TRBV2
d_call: TRBD2
clone_size: .
j_call: TRBJ2-4
cdr3_nt: TGTGCCAGCAGTGTACCGCTAGCGGGAGTAGCCAAAAACATTCAGTACTTC
cdr3_aa: CASSVPLAGVAKNIQYF

v_call: TRBV11-2
d_call: TRBD1
clone_size: .
j_call: TRBJ2-7
cdr3_nt: TGTGCCAGCAGCCGTCCCTTAGGGACAGGGAGAAGCTACGAGCAGTACTTC
cdr3_aa: CASSRPLGTGRSYEQYF

v_call: TRBV29-1
d_call: TRBD1
clone_size: once
j_call: TRBJ1-2
cdr3_nt: TGCAGCGTTGTAGGGACAGTGGCTGGCTACACCTTC
cdr3_aa: CSVVGTVAGYTF

v_call: TRBV9
d_call: .
clone_size: .
j_call: TRBJ2-1
cdr3_nt: TGTGCCAGCAACCGGGACTCCGGGAATGAGCAGTTCTTC
cdr3_aa: CASNRDSGNEQFF

v_call: TRBV27
d_call: .
clone_size: .
j_call: TRBJ2-5
cdr3_nt: TGTGCCAGCAGTGCCCGATCCCCACGAGAGACCCAGTACTTC
cdr3_aa: CASSARSPRETQYF

v_call: TRBV7-2
d_call: TRBD2
clone_size: .
j_call: TRBJ2-7
cdr3_nt: TGTGCCAGCAGAACAGGAGCGGGAGCTTCCTACGAGCAGTACTTC
cdr3_aa: CASRTGAGASYEQYF

v_call: TRBV7-8
d_call: TRBD2
clone_size: .
j_call: TRBJ2-1
cdr3_nt: TGTGCCAGCAGCCCCCCGGTAGGGACTAGCGGGAGGAGGAATGAGCAGTTCTTC
cdr3_aa: CASSPPVGTSGRRNEQFF

v_call: TRBV11-2
d_call: .
clone_size: .
j_call: TRBJ2-3
cdr3_nt: TGTGCCAGCAGCTTAGATCCCAGGGCCGATACGCAGTATTTT
cdr3_aa: CASSLDPRADTQYF

v_call: TRBV5-4
d_call: .
clone_size: .
j_call: TRBJ2-7
cdr3_nt: TGTGCCAGCAGCTTGGCCGGGGGCTCCTACGAGCAGTACTTC
cdr3_aa: CASSLAGGSYEQYF

v_call: TRBV5-1
d_call: .
clone_size: .
j_call: TRBJ2-2
cdr3_nt: TGCGCCAGTGGGGCAGGGGCCACCGGGGAGCTGTTTTTT
cdr3_aa: CASGAGATGELFF

v_call: TRBV25-1
d_call: .
clone_size: .
j_call: TRBJ2-3
cdr3_nt: TGTGCCAGCAGTGAATACACAGATACGCAGTATTTT
cdr3_aa: CASSEYTDTQYF

v_call: TRBV6-1
d_call: .
clone_size: .
j_call: TRBJ2-7
cdr3_nt: TGTGCCAGCAGTGGGGCGTGGGGCGCCGAGCAGTACTTC
cdr3_aa: CASSGAWGAEQYF

v_call: TRBV5-1
d_call: .
clone_size: .
j_call: TRBJ2-1
cdr3_nt: TGCGCCAGCAGCTTAATTCATGGTAGCGGATCCTACAATGAGCAGTTCTTC
cdr3_aa: CASSLIHGSGSYNEQFF

v_call: TRBV6-6
d_call: .
clone_size: once
j_call: TRBJ1-5
cdr3_nt: TGTGCCAGCAGTGTCCGATTGGGGACAAATCAGCCCCAGCATTTT
cdr3_aa: CASSVRLGTNQPQHF

v_call: TRBV9
d_call: .
clone_size: .
j_call: TRBJ2-5
cdr3_nt: TGTGCCAGCAGCGTAGGGGCAGGGAATGTCGAGACCCAGTACTTC
cdr3_aa: CASSVGAGNVETQYF

v_call: TRBV6-1
d_call: TRBD2
clone_size: .
j_call: TRBJ2-7
cdr3_nt: TGTGCCAGCAGTGCAAGGGAGGGCTCCTACGAGCAGTACTTC
cdr3_aa: CASSAREGSYEQYF

v_call: TRBV9
d_call: .
clone_size: .
j_call: TRBJ2-2
cdr3_nt: TGTGCCAGCAGCGTAGGTTCCGGGGAGCTGTTTTTT
cdr3_aa: CASSVGSGELFF

v_call: TRBV27
d_call: .
clone_size: .
j_call: TRBJ2-3
cdr3_nt: TGTGCCAGCAGTTTCCTACCCACAGATACGCAGTATTTT
cdr3_aa: CASSFLPTDTQYF

v_call: TRBV7-7
d_call: TRBD1
clone_size: .
j_call: TRBJ2-3
cdr3_nt: TGTGCTAGCAGCTTGGGGACAGGGGGTTACACAGATACGCAGTATTTT
cdr3_aa: CASSLGTGGYTDTQYF

v_call: TRBV28
d_call: .
clone_size: .
j_call: TRBJ1-2
cdr3_nt: TGTGCCAGTAGGGGTACTGGCAGACAGTCGTATGGCTACACCTTC
cdr3_aa: CASRGTGRQSYGYTF

v_call: TRBV11-3
d_call: TRBD2
clone_size: .
j_call: TRBJ2-2
cdr3_nt: TGTGCCAGCAGCTTCCGGCGGGGGACCGGGGAGCTGTTTTTT
cdr3_aa: CASSFRRGTGELFF

v_call: TRBV19
d_call: TRBD2
clone_size: once
j_call: TRBJ2-3
cdr3_nt: TGTGCCAGTGGGCGGGAGGGCCGGAGCACAGATACGCAGTATTTT
cdr3_aa: CASGREGRSTDTQYF

v_call: TRBV28
d_call: .
clone_size: .
j_call: TRBJ2-3
cdr3_nt: TGTGCCAGCAGTTTAACGGGTAGCGGAAGCACAGATACGCAGTATTTT
cdr3_aa: CASSLTGSGSTDTQYF

v_call: TRBV5-1
d_call: .
clone_size: once
j_call: TRBJ2-2
cdr3_nt: TGCGCCAGCAGCTTGATATCCACCGGGGAGCTGTTTTTT
cdr3_aa: CASSLISTGELFF

v_call: TRBV5-1
d_call: TRBD2
clone_size: .
j_call: TRBJ2-1
cdr3_nt: TGCGCCAGCAGCTTAGCGGGGCCACCCGAGCAGTTCTTC
cdr3_aa: CASSLAGPPEQFF

v_call: TRBV18
d_call: TRBD1
clone_size: .
j_call: TRBJ2-1
cdr3_nt: TGTGCCAGCTCACCGGGACAGAGATTCTTCCATGAGCAGTTCTTC
cdr3_aa: CASSPGQRFFHEQFF

v_call: TRBV28
d_call: .
clone_size: .
j_call: TRBJ2-5
cdr3_nt: TGTGCCAGCAGTCCCTACTTGGAGACCCAGTACTTC
cdr3_aa: CASSPYLETQYF

v_call: TRBV5-4
d_call: TRBD2
clone_size: .
j_call: TRBJ2-5
cdr3_nt: TGTGCCAGCAGCCCCTCCAGCGGGAGACAAGAGACCCAGTACTTC
cdr3_aa: CASSPSSGRQETQYF

v_call: TRBV11-2
d_call: TRBD2
clone_size: .
j_call: TRBJ2-3
cdr3_nt: TGTGCCAGCAGCTTAAGACTAGCGGGAGGGCCGGGCACAGATACGCAGTATTTT
cdr3_aa: CASSLRLAGGPGTDTQYF

v_call: TRBV28
d_call: .
clone_size: .
j_call: TRBJ1-2
cdr3_nt: TGTGCCAGCAGTTTCCCCGGGGCCCTCTATGGCTACACCTTC
cdr3_aa: CASSFPGALYGYTF

v_call: TRBV19
d_call: .
clone_size: .
j_call: TRBJ2-7
cdr3_nt: TGTGCCAGTAGTCCCATGGCGCTAGTGTACGAGCAGTACTTC
cdr3_aa: CASSPMALVYEQYF

v_call: TRBV9
d_call: .
clone_size: .
j_call: TRBJ2-6
cdr3_nt: TGTGCCAGCAGCGGGGACCCCACTGGGGCCAACGTCCTGACTTTC
cdr3_aa: CASSGDPTGANVLTF

v_call: TRBV7-3
d_call: .
clone_size: .
j_call: TRBJ1-5
cdr3_nt: TGTGCCAGCAGCACCGAGAGGGATCAGCCCCAGCATTTT
cdr3_aa: CASSTERDQPQHF

v_call: TRBV5-5
d_call: TRBD1
clone_size: .
j_call: TRBJ2-7
cdr3_nt: TGTGCCAGCAGCTTGTCCGTCGGACAGGGCTACGAGCAGTACTTC
cdr3_aa: CASSLSVGQGYEQYF

v_call: TRBV19
d_call: TRBD1
clone_size: .
j_call: TRBJ2-7
cdr3_nt: TGTGCCAGTAGTACCCAGACAGGGATCGAGCAGTACTTC
cdr3_aa: CASSTQTGIEQYF

v_call: TRBV6-1
d_call: .
clone_size: .
j_call: TRBJ1-5
cdr3_nt: TGTGCCAGCAGGAGGACCCGAGGGGGCAATCAGCCCCAGCATTTT
cdr3_aa: CASRRTRGGNQPQHF

v_call: TRBV2
d_call: TRBD1
clone_size: .
j_call: TRBJ2-7
cdr3_nt: TGTGCCAGCAAAAACAGGGGGAACGAGCAGTACTTC
cdr3_aa: CASKNRGNEQYF

v_call: TRBV10-2
d_call: .
clone_size: .
j_call: TRBJ2-4
cdr3_nt: TGCGCCAGCAGTGAGTCAGGACAGCGTCTAGCCAAAAACATTCAGTACTTC
cdr3_aa: CASSESGQRLAKNIQYF

v_call: TRBV9
d_call: TRBD2
clone_size: .
j_call: TRBJ2-1
cdr3_nt: TGTGCCAGCAGCGCGTCTAGCGGCTCCTACAATGAGCAGTTCTTC
cdr3_aa: CASSASSGSYNEQFF